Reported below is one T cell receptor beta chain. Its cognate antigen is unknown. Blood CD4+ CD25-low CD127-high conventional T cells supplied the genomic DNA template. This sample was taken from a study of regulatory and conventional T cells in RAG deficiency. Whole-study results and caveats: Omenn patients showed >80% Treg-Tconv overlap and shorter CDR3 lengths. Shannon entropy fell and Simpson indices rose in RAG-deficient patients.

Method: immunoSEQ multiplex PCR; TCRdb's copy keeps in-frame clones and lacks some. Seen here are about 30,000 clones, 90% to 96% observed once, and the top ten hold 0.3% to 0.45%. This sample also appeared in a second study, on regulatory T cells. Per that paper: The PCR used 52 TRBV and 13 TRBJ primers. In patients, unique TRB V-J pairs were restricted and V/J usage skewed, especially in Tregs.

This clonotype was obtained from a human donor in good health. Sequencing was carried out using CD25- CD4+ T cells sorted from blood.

The CDR3, as DNA: TGTGCCAGCAGGAAAGCGTCTGGCGGGGAAAAACTGTTTTTT. Protein sequence: CASRKASGGEKLFF. The chain couples TRBV25-1 to TRBJ1-4; D is uncertain. CDR3 size: 14 residues. Germline values: CDR1 MGHDK, CDR2 SYGVNS. Trimming took 6 bases from V and 8 from J, leaving 16 bases between them.